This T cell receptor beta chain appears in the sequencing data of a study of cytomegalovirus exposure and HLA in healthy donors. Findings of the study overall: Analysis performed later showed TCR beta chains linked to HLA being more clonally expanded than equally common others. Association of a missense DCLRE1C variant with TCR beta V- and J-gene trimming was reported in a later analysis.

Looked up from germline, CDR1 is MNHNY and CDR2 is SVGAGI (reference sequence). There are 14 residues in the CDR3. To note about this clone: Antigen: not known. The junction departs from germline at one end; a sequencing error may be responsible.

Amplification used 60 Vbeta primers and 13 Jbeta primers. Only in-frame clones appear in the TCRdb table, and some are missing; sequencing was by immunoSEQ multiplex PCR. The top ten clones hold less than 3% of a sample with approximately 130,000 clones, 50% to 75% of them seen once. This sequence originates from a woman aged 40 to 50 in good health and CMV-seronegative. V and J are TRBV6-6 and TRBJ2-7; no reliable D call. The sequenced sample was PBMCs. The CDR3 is CHQIEDPLPYGQYF. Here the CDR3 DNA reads TGTCACCAGATTGAGGATCCCCTCCCCTACGGGCAGTACTTC.